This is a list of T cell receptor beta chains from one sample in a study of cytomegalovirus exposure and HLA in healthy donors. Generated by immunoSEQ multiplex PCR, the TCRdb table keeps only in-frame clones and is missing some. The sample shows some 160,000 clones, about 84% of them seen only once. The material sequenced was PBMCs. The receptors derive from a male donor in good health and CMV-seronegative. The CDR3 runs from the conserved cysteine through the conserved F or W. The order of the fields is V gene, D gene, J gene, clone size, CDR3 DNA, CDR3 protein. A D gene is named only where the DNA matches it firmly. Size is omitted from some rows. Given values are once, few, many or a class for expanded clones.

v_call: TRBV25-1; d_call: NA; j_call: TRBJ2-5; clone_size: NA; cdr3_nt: TGTGCCACCCAGGGGGGAGAGACCCAGTACTTC; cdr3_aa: CATQGGETQYF
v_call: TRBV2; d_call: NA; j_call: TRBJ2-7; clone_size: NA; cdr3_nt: TGTGCCAGCAGTGAAGAAAACAGGGTGAACGAGCAGTACTTC; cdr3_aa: CASSEENRVNEQYF
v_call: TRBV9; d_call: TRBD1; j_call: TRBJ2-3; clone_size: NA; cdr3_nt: TGTGCCAGCAGCGCCTCGACAGGGGTTTACGATACGCAGTATTTT; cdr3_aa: CASSASTGVYDTQYF
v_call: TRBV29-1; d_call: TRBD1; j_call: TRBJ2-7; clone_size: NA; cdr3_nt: TGCAGCGTTGAAGACCTCCGGGACAGAGCCTACGAGCAGTACTTC; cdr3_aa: CSVEDLRDRAYEQYF
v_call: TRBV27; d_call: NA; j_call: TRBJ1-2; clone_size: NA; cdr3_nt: TGTGCCAGCAGTTTACAGGGGCAGGGATCCTATGGCTACACCTTC; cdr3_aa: CASSLQGQGSYGYTF
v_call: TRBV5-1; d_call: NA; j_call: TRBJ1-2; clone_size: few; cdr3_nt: TGCGCCAGCAGCGGAACAGGGTTCGGCTACACCTTC; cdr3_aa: CASSGTGFGYTF
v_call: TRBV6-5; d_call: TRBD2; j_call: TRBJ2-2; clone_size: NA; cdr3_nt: TGTGCCAGCAGTTTGGCGGGAGTGAACGGGGAGCTGTTTTTT; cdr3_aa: CASSLAGVNGELFF
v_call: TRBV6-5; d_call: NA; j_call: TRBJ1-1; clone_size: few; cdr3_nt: TGTGCCAGCAGTGAAGCGGACAACACTGAAGCTTTCTTT; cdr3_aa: CASSEADNTEAFF
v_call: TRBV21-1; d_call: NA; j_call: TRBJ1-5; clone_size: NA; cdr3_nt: TGTGCCAGCAGCAACCAGGACAGGGGAAGAGACGGCAATCAGCCCCAGCATTTT; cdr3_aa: CASSNQDRGRDGNQPQHF
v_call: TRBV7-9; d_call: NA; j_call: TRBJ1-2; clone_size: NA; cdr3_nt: TGTGCCAGCAGCGTACGGACAGCAGACTATGGCTACACCTTC; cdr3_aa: CASSVRTADYGYTF
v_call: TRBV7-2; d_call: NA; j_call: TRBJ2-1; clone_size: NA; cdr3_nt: TGTGCCAGCAGCCTACTCAATGAGCAGTTCTTC; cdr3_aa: CASSLLNEQFF
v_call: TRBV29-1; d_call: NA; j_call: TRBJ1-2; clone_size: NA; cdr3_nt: TGCAGCGTTGCACCTGCCTACGGCTACACCTTC; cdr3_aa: CSVAPAYGYTF
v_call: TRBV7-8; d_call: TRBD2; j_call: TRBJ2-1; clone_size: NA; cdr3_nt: TGTGCCAGCAGCTTACCCGCGGGGGGTCGAGCTGGCTACAATGAGCAGTTCTTC; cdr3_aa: CASSLPAGGRAGYNEQFF
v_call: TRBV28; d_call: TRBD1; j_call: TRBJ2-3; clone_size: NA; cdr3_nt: TGTGCCAGCAGTTTAACAGGGGGCAGCACAGATACGCAGTATTTT; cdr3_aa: CASSLTGGSTDTQYF
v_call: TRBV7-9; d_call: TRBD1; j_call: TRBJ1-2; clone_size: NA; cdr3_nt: TGTGCCAGCAGCGCGGGACAGGGTAGGTCGGGAGGCTACACCTTC; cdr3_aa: CASSAGQGRSGGYTF
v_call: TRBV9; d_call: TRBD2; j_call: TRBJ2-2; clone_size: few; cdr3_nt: TGTGCCAGCAGCGTAGAACTAGCGGGAGAAACCGGGGAGCTGTTTTTT; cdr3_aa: CASSVELAGETGELFF
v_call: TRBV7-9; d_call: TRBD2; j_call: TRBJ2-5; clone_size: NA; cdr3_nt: TGTGCCAGCAGCCAGAAAGTGCGGGGGGTGAAGGAGACCCAGTACTTC; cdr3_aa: CASSQKVRGVKETQYF
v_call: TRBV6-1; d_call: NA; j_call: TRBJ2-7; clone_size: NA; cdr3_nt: TGTGCCAGCAGTGAAAGGGGCCCACGCTCCTACGAGCAGTACTTC; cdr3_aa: CASSERGPRSYEQYF
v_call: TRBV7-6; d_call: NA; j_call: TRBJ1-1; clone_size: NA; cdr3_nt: TGTGCCAGCAGCGGAGGGGCAGACACTGAAGCTTTCTTT; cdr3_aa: CASSGGADTEAFF
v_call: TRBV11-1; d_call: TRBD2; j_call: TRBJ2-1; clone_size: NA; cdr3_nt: TGTGCCAGCAGTTTCCTAGCGGGAGGGGACAATGAGCAGTTCTTC; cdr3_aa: CASSFLAGGDNEQFF
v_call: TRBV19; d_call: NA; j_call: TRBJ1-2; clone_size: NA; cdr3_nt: TGTGCCAGTAGTATAGCGGGGGGAGTGGATGGCTACACCTTC; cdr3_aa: CASSIAGGVDGYTF
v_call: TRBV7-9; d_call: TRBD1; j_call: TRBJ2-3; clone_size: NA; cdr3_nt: TGTGCCAGCAGCTTAACAGGGGTCACAGATACGCAGTATTTT; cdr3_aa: CASSLTGVTDTQYF
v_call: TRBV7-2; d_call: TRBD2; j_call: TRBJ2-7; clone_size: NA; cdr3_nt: TGTGCCAGCAGCCCCCAGGCTAGCGGGAGTCACGAGCAGTACTTC; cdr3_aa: CASSPQASGSHEQYF
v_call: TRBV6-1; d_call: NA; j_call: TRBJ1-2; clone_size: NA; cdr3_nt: TGTGCCAGCAGTGAGTTGGACAGTGGCAGGTTCTACTATGGCTACACCTTC; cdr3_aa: CASSELDSGRFYYGYTF
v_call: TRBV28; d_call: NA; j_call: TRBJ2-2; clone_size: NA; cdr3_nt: TGTGCCAGCAGTTTATTCGGGGGAAAGACCGGGGAGCTGTTTTTT; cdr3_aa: CASSLFGGKTGELFF
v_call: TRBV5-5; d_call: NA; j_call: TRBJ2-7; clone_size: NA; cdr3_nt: TGTGCCAGCAGGTCGACAGGAATCTCCTACGAGCAGTACTTC; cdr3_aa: CASRSTGISYEQYF
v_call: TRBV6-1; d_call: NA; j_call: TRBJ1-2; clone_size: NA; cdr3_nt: TGTGCCAGCAGTGGGTCCGGTAGGGGACACCGTAATGGCTACACCTTC; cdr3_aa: CASSGSGRGHRNGYTF
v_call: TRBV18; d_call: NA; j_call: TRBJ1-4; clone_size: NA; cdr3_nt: TGTGCCAGCTCACCGCGACAGTTCACAAATGAAAAAAGGGTGTTTTTT; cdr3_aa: CASSPRQFTNEKRVFF
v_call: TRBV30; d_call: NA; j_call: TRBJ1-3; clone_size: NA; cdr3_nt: TGTGCCTGGAGTCTTACAGCAAGCTCTGGAAACACCATATATTTT; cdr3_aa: CAWSLTASSGNTIYF
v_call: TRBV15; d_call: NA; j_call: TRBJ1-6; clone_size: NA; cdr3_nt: TGTACCACGCGAGGGAGGAATTCACCCCTCCACTTT; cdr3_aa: CTTRGRNSPLHF
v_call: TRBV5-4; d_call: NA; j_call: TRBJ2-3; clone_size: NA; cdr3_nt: TGTGCCAGCAGCTTGTCGCGGGCAACCACAGATACGCAGTATTTT; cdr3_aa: CASSLSRATTDTQYF
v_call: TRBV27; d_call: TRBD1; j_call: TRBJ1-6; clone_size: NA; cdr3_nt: TGTGCCAGCAGTCCCATTAGGGACAGCCCTTCACTCCACTTT; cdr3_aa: CASSPIRDSPSLHF
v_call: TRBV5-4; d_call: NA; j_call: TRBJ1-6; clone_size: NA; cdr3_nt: TGTGCCAGCAGCTTGGCTCCTTCGAGCTCCTATAATTCACCCCTCCACTTT; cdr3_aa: CASSLAPSSSYNSPLHF
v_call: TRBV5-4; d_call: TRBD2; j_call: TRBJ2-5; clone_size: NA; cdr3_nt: TGTGCCAGCAGCTTGGTAGGGGAGGGGGAGACCCAGTACTTC; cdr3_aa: CASSLVGEGETQYF
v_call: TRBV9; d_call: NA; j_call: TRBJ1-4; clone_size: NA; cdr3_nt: TGTGCCAGCAGCACAGGACACGGAGCAACTAATGAAAAACTGTTTTTT; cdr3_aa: CASSTGHGATNEKLFF
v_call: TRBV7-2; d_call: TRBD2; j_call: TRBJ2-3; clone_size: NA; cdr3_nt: TGTGCCAGCAGCTTACCGAGTAGCGGGGACCTTAGCACAGATACGCAGTATTTT; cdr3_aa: CASSLPSSGDLSTDTQYF
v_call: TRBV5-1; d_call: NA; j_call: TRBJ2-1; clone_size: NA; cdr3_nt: TGCGCCAGCAGCTTAGCCGGGACAGAGCAGTTCTTC; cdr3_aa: CASSLAGTEQFF
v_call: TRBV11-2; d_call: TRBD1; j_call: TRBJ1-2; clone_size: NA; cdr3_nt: TGTGCCAGCAGCCCGACAGGGGGCTATGGCTACACCTTC; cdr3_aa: CASSPTGGYGYTF
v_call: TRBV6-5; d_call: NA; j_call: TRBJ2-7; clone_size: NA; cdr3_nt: TGTGCCAGCAGTTCAGGACTCGAGCAGTACTTC; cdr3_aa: CASSSGLEQYF
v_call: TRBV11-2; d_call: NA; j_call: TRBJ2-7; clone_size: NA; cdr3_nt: TGTGCCAGCAGGTCGGTTGGGAGAAGCTCCTACGAGCAGTACTTC; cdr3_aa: CASRSVGRSSYEQYF
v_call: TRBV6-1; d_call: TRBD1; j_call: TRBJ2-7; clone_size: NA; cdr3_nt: TGTGCCAGCGGGGAAGGGGACAGCCAATTCTCCTACGAGCAGTACTTC; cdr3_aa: CASGEGDSQFSYEQYF
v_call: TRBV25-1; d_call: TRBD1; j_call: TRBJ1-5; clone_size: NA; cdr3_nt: TGTGCCAGCAGGGGACAGGGTAATCAGCCCCAGCATTTT; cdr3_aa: CASRGQGNQPQHF
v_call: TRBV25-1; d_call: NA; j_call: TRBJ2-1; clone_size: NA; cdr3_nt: TGTGCCAGCAGGCGAGGAGTACCCTACAATGAGCAGTTCTTC; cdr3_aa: CASRRGVPYNEQFF
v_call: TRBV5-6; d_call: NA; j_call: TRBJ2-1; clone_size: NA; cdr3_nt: TGTGCCAGCAGCTTGGATCGATCAGCGTACAATGAGCAGTTCTTC; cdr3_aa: CASSLDRSAYNEQFF
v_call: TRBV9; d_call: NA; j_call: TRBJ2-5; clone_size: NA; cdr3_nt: TGTGCCAGCAGCGCCGACCGGGACACGGATTCCCAGTACTTC; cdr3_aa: CASSADRDTDSQYF
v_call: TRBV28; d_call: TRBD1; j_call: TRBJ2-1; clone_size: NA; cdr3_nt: TGTGCCAGCAGTATGGGGGACAGTATAAATGAGCAGTTCTTC; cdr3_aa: CASSMGDSINEQFF
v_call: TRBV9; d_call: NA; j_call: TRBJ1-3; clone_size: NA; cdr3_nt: TGTGCCAGCAGCGTAGATCTCTCTGGAAACACCATATATTTT; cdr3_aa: CASSVDLSGNTIYF
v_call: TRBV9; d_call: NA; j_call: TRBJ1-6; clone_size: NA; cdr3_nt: TGTGCCAGCAGCCCGACACGCACCGGGGGCTCCTATAATTCACCCCTCCACTTT; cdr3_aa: CASSPTRTGGSYNSPLHF
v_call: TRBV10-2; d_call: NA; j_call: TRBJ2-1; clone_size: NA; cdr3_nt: TGCGCCAGCAGTGAGAACCGCGGGGAGCAGTTCTTC; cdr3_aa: CASSENRGEQFF
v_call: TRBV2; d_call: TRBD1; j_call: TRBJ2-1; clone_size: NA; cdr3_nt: TGTGCCAGCAGTGGGTCGGGACAGTCCTACAATGAGCAGTTCTTC; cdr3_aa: CASSGSGQSYNEQFF
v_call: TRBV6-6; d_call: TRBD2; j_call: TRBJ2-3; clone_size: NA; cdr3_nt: TGTGCCAGCAAACCTAGCGGGAGTTCGGATACGCAGTATTTT; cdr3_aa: CASKPSGSSDTQYF
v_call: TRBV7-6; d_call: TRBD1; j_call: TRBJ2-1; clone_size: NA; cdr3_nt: TGTGCCAGCGGACCCGGGACAGGGGTGGTTCACGGTGAGCAGTTCTTC; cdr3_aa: CASGPGTGVVHGEQFF
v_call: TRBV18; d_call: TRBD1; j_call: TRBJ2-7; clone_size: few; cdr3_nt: TGTGCCAGCTCACCCTCGGGACAGAGCTCCTACGAGCAGTACTTC; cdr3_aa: CASSPSGQSSYEQYF
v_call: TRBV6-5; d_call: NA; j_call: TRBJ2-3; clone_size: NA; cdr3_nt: TGTGCCAGCGGGCAAAAAGATACGCAGTATTTT; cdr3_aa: CASGQKDTQYF
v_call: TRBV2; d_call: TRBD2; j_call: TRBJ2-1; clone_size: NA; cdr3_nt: TGTGCCAGCAGTGACACTAGCGGGGGCAATGAGCAGTTCTTC; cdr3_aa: CASSDTSGGNEQFF
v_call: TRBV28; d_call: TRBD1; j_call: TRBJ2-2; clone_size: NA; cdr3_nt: TGTGCCAGCAGGGGACAGGGGACCGGGGAGCTGTTTTTT; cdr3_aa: CASRGQGTGELFF
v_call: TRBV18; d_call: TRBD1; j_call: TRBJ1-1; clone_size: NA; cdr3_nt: TGTGCCAGCTCACCATGGGCGGGACAGATCATGGGTAACACTGAAGCTTTCTTT; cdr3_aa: CASSPWAGQIMGNTEAFF